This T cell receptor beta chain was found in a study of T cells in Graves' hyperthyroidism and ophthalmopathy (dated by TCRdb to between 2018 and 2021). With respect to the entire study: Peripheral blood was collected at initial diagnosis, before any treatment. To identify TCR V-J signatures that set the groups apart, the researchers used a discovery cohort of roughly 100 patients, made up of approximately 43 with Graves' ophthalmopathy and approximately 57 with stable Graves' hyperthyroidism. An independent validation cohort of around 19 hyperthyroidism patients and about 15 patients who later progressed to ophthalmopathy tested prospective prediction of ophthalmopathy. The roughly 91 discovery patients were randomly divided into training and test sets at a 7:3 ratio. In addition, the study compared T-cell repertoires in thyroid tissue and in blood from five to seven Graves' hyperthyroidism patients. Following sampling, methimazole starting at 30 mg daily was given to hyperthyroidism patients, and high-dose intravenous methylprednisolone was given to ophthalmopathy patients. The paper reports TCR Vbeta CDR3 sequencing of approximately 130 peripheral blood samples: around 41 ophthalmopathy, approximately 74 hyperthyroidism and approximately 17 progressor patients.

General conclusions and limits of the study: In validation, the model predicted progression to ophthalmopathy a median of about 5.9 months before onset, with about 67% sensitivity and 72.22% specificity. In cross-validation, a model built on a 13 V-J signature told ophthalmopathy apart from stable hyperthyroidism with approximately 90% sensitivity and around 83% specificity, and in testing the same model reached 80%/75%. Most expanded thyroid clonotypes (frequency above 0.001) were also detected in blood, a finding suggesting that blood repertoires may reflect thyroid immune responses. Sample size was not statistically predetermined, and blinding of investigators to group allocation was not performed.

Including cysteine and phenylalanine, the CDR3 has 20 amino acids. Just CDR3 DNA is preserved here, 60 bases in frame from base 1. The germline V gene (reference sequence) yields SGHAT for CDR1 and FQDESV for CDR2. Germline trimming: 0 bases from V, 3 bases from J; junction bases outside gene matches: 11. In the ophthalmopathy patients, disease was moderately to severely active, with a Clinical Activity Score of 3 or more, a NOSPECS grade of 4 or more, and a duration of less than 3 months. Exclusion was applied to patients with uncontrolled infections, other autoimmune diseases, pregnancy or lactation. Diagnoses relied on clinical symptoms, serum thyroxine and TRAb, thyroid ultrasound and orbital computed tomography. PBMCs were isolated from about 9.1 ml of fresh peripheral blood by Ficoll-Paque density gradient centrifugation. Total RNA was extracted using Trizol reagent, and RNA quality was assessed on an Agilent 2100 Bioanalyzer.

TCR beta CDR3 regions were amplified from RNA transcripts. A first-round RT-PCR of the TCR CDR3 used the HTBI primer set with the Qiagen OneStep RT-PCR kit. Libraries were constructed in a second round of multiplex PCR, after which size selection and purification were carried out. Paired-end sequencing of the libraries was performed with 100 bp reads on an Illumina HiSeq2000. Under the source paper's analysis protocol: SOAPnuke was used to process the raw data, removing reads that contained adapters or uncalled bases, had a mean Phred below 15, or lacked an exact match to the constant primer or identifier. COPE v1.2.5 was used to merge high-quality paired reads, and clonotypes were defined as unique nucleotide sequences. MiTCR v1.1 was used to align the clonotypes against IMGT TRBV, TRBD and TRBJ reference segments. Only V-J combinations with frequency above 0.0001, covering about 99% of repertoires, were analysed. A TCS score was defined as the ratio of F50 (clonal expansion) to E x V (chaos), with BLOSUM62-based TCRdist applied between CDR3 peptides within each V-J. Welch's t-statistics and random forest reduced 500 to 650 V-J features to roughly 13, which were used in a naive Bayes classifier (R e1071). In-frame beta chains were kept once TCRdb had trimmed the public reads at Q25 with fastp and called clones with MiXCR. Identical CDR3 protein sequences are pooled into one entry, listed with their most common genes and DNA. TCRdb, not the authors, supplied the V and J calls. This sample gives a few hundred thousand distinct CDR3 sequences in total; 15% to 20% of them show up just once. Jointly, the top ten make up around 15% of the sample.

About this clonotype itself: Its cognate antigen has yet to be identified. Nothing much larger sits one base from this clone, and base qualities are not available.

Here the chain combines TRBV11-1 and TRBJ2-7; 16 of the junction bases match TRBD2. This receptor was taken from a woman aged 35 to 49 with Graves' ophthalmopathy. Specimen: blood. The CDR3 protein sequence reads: CASSLAGGLAGGPANYEQYF. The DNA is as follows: TGTGCCAGCAGCTTAGCGGGGGGACTAGCGGGAGGGCCGGCAAACTACGAGCAGTACTTC.